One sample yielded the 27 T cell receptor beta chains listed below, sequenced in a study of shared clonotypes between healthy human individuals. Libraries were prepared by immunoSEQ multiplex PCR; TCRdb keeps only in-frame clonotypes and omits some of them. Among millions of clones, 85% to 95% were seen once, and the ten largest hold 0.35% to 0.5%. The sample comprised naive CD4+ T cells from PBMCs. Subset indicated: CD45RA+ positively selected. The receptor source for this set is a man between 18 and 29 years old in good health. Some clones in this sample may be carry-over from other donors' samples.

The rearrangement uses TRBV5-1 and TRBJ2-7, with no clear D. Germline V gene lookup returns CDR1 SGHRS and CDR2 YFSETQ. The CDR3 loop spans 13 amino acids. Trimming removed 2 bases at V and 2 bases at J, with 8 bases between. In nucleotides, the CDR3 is TGCGCCAGCAGCTTCGACGCCGCCTACGAGCAGTACTTC. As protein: CASSFDAAYEQYF.

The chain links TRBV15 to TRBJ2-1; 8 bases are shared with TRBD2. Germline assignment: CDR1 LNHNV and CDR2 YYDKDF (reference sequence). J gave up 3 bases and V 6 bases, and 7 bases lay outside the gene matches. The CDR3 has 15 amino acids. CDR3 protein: CATRTKREIYNEQFF. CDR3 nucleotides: TGTGCCACCAGGACAAAGCGGGAGATCTACAATGAGCAGTTCTTC.

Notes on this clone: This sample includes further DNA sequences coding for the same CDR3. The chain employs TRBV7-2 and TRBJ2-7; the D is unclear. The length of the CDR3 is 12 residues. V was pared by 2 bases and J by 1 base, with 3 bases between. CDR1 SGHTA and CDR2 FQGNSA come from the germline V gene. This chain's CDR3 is CASSLHSYEQYF. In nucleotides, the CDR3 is TGTGCCAGCAGCTTACATTCCTACGAGCAGTACTTC.

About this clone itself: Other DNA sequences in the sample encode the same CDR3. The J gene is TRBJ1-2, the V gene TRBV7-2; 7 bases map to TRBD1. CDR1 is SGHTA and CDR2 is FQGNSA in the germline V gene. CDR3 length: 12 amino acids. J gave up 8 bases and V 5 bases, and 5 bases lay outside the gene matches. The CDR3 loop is CASSPRTGGYTF. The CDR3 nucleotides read TGTGCCAGCAGCCCTCGGACAGGCGGCTACACCTTC.

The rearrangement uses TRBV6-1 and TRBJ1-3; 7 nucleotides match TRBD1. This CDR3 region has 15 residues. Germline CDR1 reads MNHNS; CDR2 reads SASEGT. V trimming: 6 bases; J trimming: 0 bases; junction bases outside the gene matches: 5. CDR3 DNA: TGTGCCAGCAGCCGGGACAGCCTCTCTGGAAACACCATATATTTT. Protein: CASSRDSLSGNTIYF.

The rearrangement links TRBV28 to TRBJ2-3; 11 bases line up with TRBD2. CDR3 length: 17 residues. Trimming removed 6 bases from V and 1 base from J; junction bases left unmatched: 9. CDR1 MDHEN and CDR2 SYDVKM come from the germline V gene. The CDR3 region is CASRPYSGRARTDTQYF. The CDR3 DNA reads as TGTGCCAGCAGACCCTATAGCGGGAGGGCCCGCACAGATACGCAGTATTTT.

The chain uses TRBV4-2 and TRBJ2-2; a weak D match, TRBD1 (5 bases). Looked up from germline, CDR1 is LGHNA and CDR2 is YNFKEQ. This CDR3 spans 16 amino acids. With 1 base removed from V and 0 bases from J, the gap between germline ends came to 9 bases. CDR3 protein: CASSQAPGTNTGELFF. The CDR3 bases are TGTGCCAGCAGCCAAGCGCCAGGGACGAACACCGGGGAGCTGTTTTTT.

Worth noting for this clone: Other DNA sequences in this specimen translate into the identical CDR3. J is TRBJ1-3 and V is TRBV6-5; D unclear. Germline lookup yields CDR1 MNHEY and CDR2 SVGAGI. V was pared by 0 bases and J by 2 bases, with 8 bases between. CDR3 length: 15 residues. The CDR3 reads CASSYSGGTGNTIYF. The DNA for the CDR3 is TGTGCCAGCAGTTACTCAGGCGGGACTGGAAACACCATATATTTT.

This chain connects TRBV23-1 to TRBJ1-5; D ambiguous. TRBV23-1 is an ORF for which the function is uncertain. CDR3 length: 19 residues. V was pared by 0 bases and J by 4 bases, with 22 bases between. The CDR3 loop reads CASSQSEAAHLGINQPQHF. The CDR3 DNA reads TGCGCCAGCAGTCAATCGGAGGCGGCCCACTTAGGGATAAATCAGCCCCAGCATTTT.

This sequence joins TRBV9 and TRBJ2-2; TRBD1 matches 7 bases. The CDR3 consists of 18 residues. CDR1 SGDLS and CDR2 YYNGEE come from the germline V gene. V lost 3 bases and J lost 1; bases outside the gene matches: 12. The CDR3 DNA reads TGTGCCAGCAGCGCCCCAGGGCCCGGGACAGTGAACACCGGGGAGCTGTTTTTT. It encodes CASSAPGPGTVNTGELFF.

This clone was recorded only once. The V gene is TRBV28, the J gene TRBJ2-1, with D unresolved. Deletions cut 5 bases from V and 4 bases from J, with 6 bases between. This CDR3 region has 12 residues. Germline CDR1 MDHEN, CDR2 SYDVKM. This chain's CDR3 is CASSTQYNEQFF. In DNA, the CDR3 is TGTGCCAGCAGTACCCAATACAATGAGCAGTTCTTC. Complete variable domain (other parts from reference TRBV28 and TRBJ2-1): DVKVTQSSRYLVKRTGEKVFLECVQDMDHENMFWYRQDPGLGLRLIYFSYDVKMKEKGDIPEGYSVSREKKERFSLILESASTNQTSMYLCASSTQYNEQFFGPGTRLTVL.

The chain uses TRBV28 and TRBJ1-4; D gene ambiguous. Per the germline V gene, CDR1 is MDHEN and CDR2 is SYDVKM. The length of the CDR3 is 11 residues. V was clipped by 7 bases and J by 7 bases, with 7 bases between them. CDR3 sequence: CASMGGEKLFF. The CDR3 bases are TGTGCCAGCATGGGAGGTGAAAAACTGTTTTTT.

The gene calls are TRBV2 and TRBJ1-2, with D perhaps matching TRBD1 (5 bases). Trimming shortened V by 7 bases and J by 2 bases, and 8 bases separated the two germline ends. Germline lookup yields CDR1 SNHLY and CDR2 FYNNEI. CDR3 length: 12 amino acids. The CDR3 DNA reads TGTGCCAGCAAAGGGGAGAACTATGGCTACACCTTC. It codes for CASKGENYGYTF.

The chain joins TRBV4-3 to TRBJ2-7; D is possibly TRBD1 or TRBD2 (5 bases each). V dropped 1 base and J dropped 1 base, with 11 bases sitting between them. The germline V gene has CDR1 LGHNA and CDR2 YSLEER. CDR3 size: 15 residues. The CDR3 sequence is CASSQAPGRSYEQYF. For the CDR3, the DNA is TGCGCCAGCAGCCAAGCGCCGGGACGGTCCTACGAGCAGTACTTC.

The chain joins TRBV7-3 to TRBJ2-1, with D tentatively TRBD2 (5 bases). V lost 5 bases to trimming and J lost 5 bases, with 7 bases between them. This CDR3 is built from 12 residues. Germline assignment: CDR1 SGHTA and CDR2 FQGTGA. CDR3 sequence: CASSRADNEQFF. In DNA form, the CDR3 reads TGTGCCAGCAGCCGAGCGGACAATGAGCAGTTCTTC.

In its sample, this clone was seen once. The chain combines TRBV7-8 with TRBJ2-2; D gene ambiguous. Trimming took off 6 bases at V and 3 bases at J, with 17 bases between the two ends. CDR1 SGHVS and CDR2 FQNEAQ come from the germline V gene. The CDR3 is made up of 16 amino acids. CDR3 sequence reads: CASSTSRSSDTGELFF. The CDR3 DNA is TGTGCCAGCAGTACATCCCGGAGCAGCGACACCGGGGAGCTGTTTTTT.

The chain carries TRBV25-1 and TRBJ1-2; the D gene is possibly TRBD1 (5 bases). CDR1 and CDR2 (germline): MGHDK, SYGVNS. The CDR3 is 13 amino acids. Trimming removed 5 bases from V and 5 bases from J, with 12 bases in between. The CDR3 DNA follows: TGTGCCAGCAGTAAAGGGCAGGGTTATGGCTACACCTTC. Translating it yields CASSKGQGYGYTF.

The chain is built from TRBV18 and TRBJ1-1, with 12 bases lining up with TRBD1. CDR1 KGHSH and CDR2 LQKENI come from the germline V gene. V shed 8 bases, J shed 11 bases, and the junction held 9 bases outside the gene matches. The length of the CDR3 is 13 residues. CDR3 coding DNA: TGTGCCAGCCAGGGACAGGGGGCGAGAAATGCTTTCTTT. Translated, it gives CASQGQGARNAFF. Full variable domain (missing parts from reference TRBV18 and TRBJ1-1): NAGVMQNPRHLVRRRGQEARLRCSPMKGHSHVYWYRQLPEEGLKFMVYLQKENIIDESGMPKERFSAEFPKEGPSILRIQQVVRGDSAAYFCASQGQGARNAFFGQGTRLTVV.

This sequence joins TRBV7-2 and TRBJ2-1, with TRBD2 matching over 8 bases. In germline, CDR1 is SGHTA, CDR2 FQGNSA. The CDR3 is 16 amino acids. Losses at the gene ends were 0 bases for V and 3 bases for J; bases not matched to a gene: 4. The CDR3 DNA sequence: TGTGCCAGCAGCTTAGCGACTAGCGAGGTCTACAATGAGCAGTTCTTC. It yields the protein CASSLATSEVYNEQFF.

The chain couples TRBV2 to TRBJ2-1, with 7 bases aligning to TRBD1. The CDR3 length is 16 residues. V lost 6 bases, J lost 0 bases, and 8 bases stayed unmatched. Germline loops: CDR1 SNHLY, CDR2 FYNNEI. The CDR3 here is CASRDRQGASYNEQFF. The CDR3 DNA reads TGTGCCAGCAGGGACCGACAGGGAGCCTCCTACAATGAGCAGTTCTTC. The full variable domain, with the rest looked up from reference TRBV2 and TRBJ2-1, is EPEVTQTPSHQVTQMGQEVILRCVPISNHLYFYWYRQILGQKVEFLVSFYNNEISEKSEIFDDQFSVERPDGSNFTLKIRSTKLEDSAMYFCASRDRQGASYNEQFFGPGTRLTVL.

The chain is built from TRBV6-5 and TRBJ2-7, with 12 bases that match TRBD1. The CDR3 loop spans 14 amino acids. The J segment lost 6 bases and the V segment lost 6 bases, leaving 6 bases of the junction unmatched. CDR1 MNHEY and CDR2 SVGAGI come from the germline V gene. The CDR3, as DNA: TGTGCCAGCAGCCGGGACAGGGGGCAAGGCGAGCAGTACTTC. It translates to CASSRDRGQGEQYF.

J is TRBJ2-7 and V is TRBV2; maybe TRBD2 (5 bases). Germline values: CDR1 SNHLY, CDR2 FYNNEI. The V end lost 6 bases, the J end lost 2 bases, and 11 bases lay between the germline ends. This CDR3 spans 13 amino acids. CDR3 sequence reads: CASRMTTTYEQYF. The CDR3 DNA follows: TGTGCCAGCAGGATGACTACCACCTACGAGCAGTACTTC.

CDR3 in DNA: TGTGCCAGCAGTTACGCGGCAACCACTTATGGCTACACCTTC. This gives the protein CASSYAATTYGYTF. This chain connects TRBV6-5 to TRBJ1-2; no clear D. This CDR3 comprises 14 residues. Germline V gene data show CDR1 as MNHEY and CDR2 as SVGAGI. The V end lost 2 bases, the J end lost 5 bases, and 12 bases lay between the germline ends.

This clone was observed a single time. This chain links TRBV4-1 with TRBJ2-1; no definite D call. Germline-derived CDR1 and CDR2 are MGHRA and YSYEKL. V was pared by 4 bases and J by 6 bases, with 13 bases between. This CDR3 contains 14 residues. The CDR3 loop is CASSLLTRANEQFF. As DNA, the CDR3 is TGCGCCAGCAGCCTACTAACGAGAGCCAATGAGCAGTTCTTC.

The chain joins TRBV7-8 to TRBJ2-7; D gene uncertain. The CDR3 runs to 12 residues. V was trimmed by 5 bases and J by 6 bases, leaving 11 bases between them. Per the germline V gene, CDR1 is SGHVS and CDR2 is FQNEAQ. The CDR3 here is CASSITSREQYF. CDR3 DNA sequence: TGTGCCAGCAGCATTACATCTCGCGAGCAGTACTTC.

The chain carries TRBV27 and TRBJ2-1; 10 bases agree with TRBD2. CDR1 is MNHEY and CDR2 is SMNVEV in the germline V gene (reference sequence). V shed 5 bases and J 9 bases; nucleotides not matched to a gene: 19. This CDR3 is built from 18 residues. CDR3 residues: CASSPQRLAGSVSSEQFF. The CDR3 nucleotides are TGTGCCAGCAGTCCTCAGAGACTAGCGGGCTCGGTGTCCTCTGAGCAGTTCTTC.

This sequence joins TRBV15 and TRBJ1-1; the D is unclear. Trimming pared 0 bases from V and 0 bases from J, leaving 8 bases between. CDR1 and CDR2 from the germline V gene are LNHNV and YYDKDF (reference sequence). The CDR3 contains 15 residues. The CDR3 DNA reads TGTGCCACCAGCAGAGATGGCAGGTTGAACACTGAAGCTTTCTTT. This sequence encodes CATSRDGRLNTEAFF.